A selection of T cell receptor beta chains follows, all from one sample in a study of PD-1 blockade in classical Hodgkin lymphoma. Clones were read by immunoSEQ multiplex PCR, and TCRdb kept only the in-frame ones, dropping some. The sample lists around 20,000 clones, 80% occurring once. The input for sequencing was peripheral blood mononuclear cells (PBMCs), taken before the second cycle of nivolumab. These receptors came from a human donor with classical Hodgkin lymphoma. CDR3s include the opening cysteine and the closing phenylalanine or tryptophan. Fields, in order: J gene, CDR3 length, V gene, CDR3 protein.

>TRBJ2-3|19|TRBV15
CATSREGTSGIASTDTQYF
>TRBJ1-1|15|TRBV2
CASSEAPYDDTEAFF
>TRBJ1-2|12|TRBV2
CVTRGGPPSDTF
>TRBJ2-7|15|TRBV27
CASSPPRGGSYEQYF
>TRBJ2-1|11|TRBV4-1
CASSRDNEQFF
>TRBJ2-2|13|TRBV11-2
CASSLVITGELFF
>TRBJ2-7|19|TRBV9
CASSLSPGTSGIDTYEQYF
>TRBJ2-4|15|TRBV19
CASSFDRGAKNIQYF
>TRBJ2-1|16|TRBV6-4
CASSDSKISSYNEQFF
>TRBJ1-1|13|TRBV9
CASSVVQRRDAFF
>TRBJ1-2|15|TRBV6-5
CASSLEAGAVYGYTF
>TRBJ1-1|13|TRBV5-4
CASSQQGNTEAFF
>TRBJ1-6|13|TRBV2
CATHRGSDSPLHF
>TRBJ1-3|13|TRBV6-6
CASSYLSGNTIYF
>TRBJ2-3|13|TRBV6-5
CAPSLGTTDTQYF
>TRBJ1-5|16|TRBV11-2
CASSLGGRGDNQPQHF
>TRBJ2-7|15|TRBV7-8
CASSLLGGATYEQYF
>TRBJ2-7|14|TRBV7-2
CASSLQGSSYEQYF
>TRBJ2-1|12|TRBV6-6
CATWGGYYEQFF
>TRBJ1-1|13|TRBV11-2
CASSWQGDTEAFF
>TRBJ2-7|13|TRBV9
CASSVDLGAEQYF
>TRBJ2-2|14|TRBV29-1
CSVPGTGNTGELFF
>TRBJ1-5|11|TRBV5-4
CASTLRGAQHF
>TRBJ1-6|15|TRBV4-3
CASSQDQGFSSPLHF